This T cell receptor (beta chain) was captured by sequencing in a study of shared clonotypes between healthy human individuals. The CDR3 runs 16 residues. CDR1 and CDR2 (germline): SGDLS, YYNGEE. V lost 0 bases and J 2 bases, leaving 11 bases between the germline ends. Each sorted subset replicate got 200 ng genomic DNA, tens of thousands of genomes. Using immunoSEQ multiplex PCR, the repertoire was profiled, and TCRdb retains in-frame clones only, with some absent. This sample yields roughly 2.6 million clones, of which around nine tenths are seen a single time; over 0.12% belongs to the top ten. Overall study findings and caveats: Non-shared clonotypes displayed generation probabilities falling below those of clonotypes present in all four donors.

This clone is a singleton in its sample. The target antigen is unknown. Donors, without exception, were Caucasian adults residing in Nashville, Tennessee. The sequence derives from a young man in good health. Sample: naive CD4+ T cells sorted from blood. Stated subset: CD45RA+ positively selected. The J gene is TRBJ1-4, the V gene TRBV9; no firm D call. The CDR3 bases are TGTGCCAGCAGCGTAGATGAGAGGGCGACTAATGAAAAACTGTTTTTT. The encoded protein is CASSVDERATNEKLFF.